This TCR beta chain was profiled in a study of technical replicates of blood from several donors. The assay was immunoSEQ multiplex PCR, and TCRdb's table has in-frame clones only and misses some. The sample lists tens of thousands of clones, around 93% occurring once. The sample comprised PBMCs. This clonotype was sampled from a human donor in good health. Some clones in this sample may be carry-over from other donors' samples.

The CDR3 coding sequence is TGTGCCAGCAGCGTAGATTCTAGCGGGAGCATGTACGAGCAGTACTTC. This gives the protein CASSVDSSGSMYEQYF. This sequence joins TRBV9 and TRBJ2-7; 10 nucleotides line up with TRBD2. Per germline, CDR1 SGDLS and CDR2 YYNGEE. J gave up 4 bases and V 0 bases, and 7 bases lay outside the gene matches. This CDR3 comprises 16 residues.